The present entry profiles one T cell receptor (beta chain) with its context. The PCR used 60 Vbeta and 13 Jbeta primers. Generated by immunoSEQ multiplex PCR, the TCRdb table keeps only in-frame clones and is missing some. The table lists 150,000 to 200,000 clones, about three quarters of them singletons. The data were obtained in a study of cytomegalovirus exposure and HLA in healthy donors. CDR1 and CDR2 from the germline V gene are SGHTA and FQGNSA. Germline trimming cut 1 base from V and 5 bases from J; bases unmatched to any gene: 8. CDR3 length: 16 residues. The donors, nominally healthy at sampling, likely had unrecorded immune exposures.

The material sequenced was PBMCs. The sequence came from a female donor in good health and CMV-seronegative. V gene TRBV7-2 combines with J gene TRBJ1-2, with 9 bases matching TRBD1. CDR3 in amino acids: CASSLGTGARLYGYTF. The CDR3 DNA sequence: TGTGCCAGCAGCTTAGGGACAGGGGCCCGACTGTATGGCTACACCTTC. Supplemented by reference TRBV7-2 and TRBJ1-2, the full variable domain reads GAGVSQSPSNKVTEKGKDVELRCDPISGHTALYWYRQSLGQGLEFLIYFQGNSAPDKSGLPSDRFSAERTGGSVSTLTIQRTQQEDSAVYLCASSLGTGARLYGYTFGSGTRLTVV.